This passage covers 20 T cell receptor beta chains from one sample sequenced in a study of regulatory T cells in long-lasting Graves disease. CDR3-region Arm-PCR and iRepertoire HTBI primers produced the TCR beta libraries. Via MiXCR, TCRdb re-called the multiplex PCR reads, giving one row per CDR3 protein. The profile covers 200,000 to 250,000 distinct CDR3 sequences, with around 17% appearing a single time and approximately 20% taken by the ten largest. Time point meaning: newly diagnosed GD, antithyroid drugs for less than 3 months. With RNA extracted from PBMCs as input, the TCR library was made. The sequences come from peripheral blood mononuclear cells (PBMCs), collected at new diagnosis, from a patient treated with antithyroid drugs. The source of these receptors is a female donor with Graves disease.

This clonotype has just a few counts. The CDR3 loop reads CASSPRLAGGSYEQYF. The CDR3 nucleotides are TGTGCCAGCAGTCCCAGACTAGCGGGCGGCTCCTACGAGCAGTACTTC. The chain links TRBV12-3 or TRBV12-4 to TRBJ2-7, with 10 nucleotides matching TRBD2. The CDR3 runs to 16 residues. Trimming cost V 5 bases and J 0 bases; bases outside gene matches: 7.

This clonotype has ten or more counts. The chain is built from TRBV19 and TRBJ1-2, with no clear D. The V gene lost 3 bases and the J gene lost 7 bases, with 12 bases spanning the gap. Germline V gives CDR1 LNHDA, CDR2 SQIVND (reference sequence). The CDR3 is 13 residues long. CDR3 sequence: CASSIGGGIGYTF. The DNA for the CDR3 is TGTGCCAGTAGTATTGGAGGAGGGATTGGCTACACCTTC.

In nucleotides, the CDR3 is TGTGCCAGCAGACAGGGGGTTGGTGAAAAACTGTTTTTT. Its protein is CASRQGVGEKLFF. The genes are TRBV2 and TRBJ1-4, with 8 bases aligning to TRBD1. CDR3 length: 13 residues. V gave up 6 bases and J gave up 7 bases; unmatched junction bases: 4. The germline CDR1 and CDR2 sequences are SNHLY and FYNNEI.

This clonotype was observed a handful of times. The J gene is TRBJ2-7, the V gene TRBV27; 7 nucleotides agree with TRBD1. This CDR3 region has 15 residues. V lost 4 bases and J lost 2; bases outside the gene matches: 8. In germline, CDR1 is MNHEY, CDR2 SMNVEV (reference sequence). DNA of the CDR3: TGTGCCAGCAGTTCTGGGGGACAGATAACCTACGAGCAGTACTTC. It codes for CASSSGGQITYEQYF.

The chain combines TRBV19 with TRBJ2-6; D ambiguous. The V gene lost 6 bases and the J gene lost 0 bases, with 9 bases spanning the gap. Germline lookup yields CDR1 LNHDA and CDR2 SQIVND (reference sequence). CDR3 length: 15 amino acids. CDR3 bases: TGTGCCAGTAGGATTTGGGGCTCTGGGGCCAACGTCCTGACTTTC. Translation: CASRIWGSGANVLTF.

This clonotype was observed at least ten times. The genes are TRBV28 and TRBJ2-7; tentative D call: TRBD1 (6 bases). The CDR3 has 12 residues. Germline CDR1 reads MDHEN; CDR2 reads SYDVKM. V gave up 5 bases and J gave up 4 bases, with 9 bases separating them. Here the CDR3 DNA reads TGTGCCAGCAGTAGAGGGGGTTACGAGCAGTACTTC. It yields the protein CASSRGGYEQYF.

This clonotype was seen at least ten times. The V call is TRBV11-2, the J call TRBJ2-1, with D maybe TRBD2 (5 bases). Trimming left V 5 bases short and J 8 bases short, with 16 bases between. CDR3 size: 14 residues. Germline V gene lookup returns CDR1 SGHAT and CDR2 FQNNGV. The CDR3 region has the DNA TGTGCCAGCAGCCCCGGGGTATCGTTCGATGAGCAGTTCTTC. Amino acids: CASSPGVSFDEQFF.

This clonotype was observed many times. The chain uses TRBV28 and TRBJ1-1; 7 bases align to TRBD1. The ends lost 6 bases at V and 4 bases at J; junction bases unmatched: 11. This CDR3 has 15 amino acids. CDR1 and CDR2 from the germline V gene are MDHEN and SYDVKM. DNA of the CDR3: TGTGCCAGCAGCCCCCCACAGGGGAGGGGCACTGAAGCTTTCTTT. It is translated as CASSPPQGRGTEAFF.

This clonotype showed up many times. The chain links TRBV10-3 to TRBJ2-3; 8 bases map to TRBD2. The germline gives CDR1 ENHRY, CDR2 SYGVKD. Losses at the gene ends were 8 bases for V and 6 bases for J; bases not matched to a gene: 19. This CDR3 has 17 amino acids. Here the CDR3 DNA reads TGTGCCATCCGGGTCGCGGGAGGTCTACGAGGCGAGGATACGCAGTATTTT. Its translation is CAIRVAGGLRGEDTQYF.

This clonotype was recorded at least ten times. The chain employs TRBV20-1 and TRBJ2-1; 11 bases match TRBD2. The germline V gene encodes CDR1 DFQATT and CDR2 SNEGSKA (reference sequence). The trim removed 5 bases at V and 8 bases at J, leaving 2 bases unmatched. This CDR3 spans 12 amino acids. The CDR3 DNA follows: TGCAGTGCTGGACTAGCGGGCGATGAGCAGTTCTTC. Encoded protein: CSAGLAGDEQFF.

This clonotype was counted many times. The chain links TRBV9 to TRBJ2-3; 11 nucleotides line up with TRBD1. Germline values: CDR1 SGDLS, CDR2 YYNGEE. V gave up 4 bases and J gave up 6 bases; unmatched junction bases: 10. The CDR3 loop spans 16 amino acids. This CDR3 reads CASSRAGTGGLDTQYF. The CDR3 nucleotides read TGTGCCAGCAGCAGAGCCGGGACAGGGGGGTTGGATACGCAGTATTTT. Filled out from reference TRBV9 and TRBJ2-3, the complete variable domain reads DSGVTQTPKHLITATGQRVTLRCSPRSGDLSVYWYQQSLDQGLQFLIQYYNGEERAKGNILERFSAQQFPDLHSELNLSSLELGDSALYFCASSRAGTGGLDTQYFGPGTRLTVL.

This clonotype was recorded many times. V is TRBV12-3 or TRBV12-4 and J is TRBJ2-7, with D possibly TRBD1 on 6 matching bases. V lost 4 bases and J 1 base, leaving 8 bases between the germline ends. The CDR3 has 13 amino acids. Here the CDR3 reads CASSSTGSYEQYF. The CDR3 nucleotides are TGTGCCAGCAGTTCCACAGGGTCCTACGAGCAGTACTTC.

Details on this clonotype: One junction end disagrees with the germline gene, perhaps due to a read error. The V and J genes are TRBV11-2 and TRBJ2-7; 8 bases are shared with TRBD2. CDR3 length equals 15 residues. Germline CDR1 reads SGHAT; CDR2 reads FQNNGV. CDR3 protein: CASSFSTSVTYEHYF. The CDR3 region has the DNA TGTGCCAGCAGCTTTTCGACTAGCGTCACCTACGAGCATTACTTC.

The table lists this clonotype with many counts. The rearrangement uses TRBV29-1 and TRBJ2-5; D not resolved. V was pared by 4 bases and J by 5 bases, with 14 bases between. The CDR3 covers 13 residues. Per germline, CDR1 SQVTM and CDR2 ANQGSEA. CDR3 DNA: TGCAGCGTTGTCCGACTGCAAGGGGAGACCCAGTACTTC. Encoded protein: CSVVRLQGETQYF. Using reference TRBV29-1 and TRBJ2-5 for the parts outside the CDR3, the full variable domain is SAVISQKPSRDICQRGTSLTIQCQVDSQVTMMFWYRQQPGQSLTLIATANQGSEATYESGFVIDKFPISRPNLTFSTLTVSNMSPEDSSIYLCSVVRLQGETQYFGPGTRLLVL.

The chain joins TRBV20-1 to TRBJ2-1; 8 nucleotides match TRBD2. V shed 0 bases and J 5 bases; nucleotides not matched to a gene: 9. The CDR3 spans 16 residues. In germline, CDR1 is DFQATT, CDR2 SNEGSKA (reference sequence). The CDR3 here is CSARDSRAGDHNEQFF. The CDR3 DNA follows: TGCAGTGCTAGAGATAGCCGAGCGGGAGATCACAATGAGCAGTTCTTC.

There are many counts of this clonotype. The CDR3 DNA reads TGTGCCAGCAGTCCGGGACAACTCTACGAGCAGTACTTC. This gives the protein CASSPGQLYEQYF. V and J are TRBV2 and TRBJ2-7; maybe TRBD1 (6 bases). Germline-derived CDR1 and CDR2 are SNHLY and FYNNEI. Deletions cut 5 bases from V and 3 bases from J, with 11 bases between. The CDR3 loop spans 13 amino acids.

This clonotype was recorded at least ten times. The rearrangement links TRBV18 to TRBJ2-7; D remains unclear. The germline CDR1 and CDR2 sequences are KGHSH and LQKENI. V was cut by 2 bases and J by 7 bases, with 15 bases left in between. The CDR3 loop spans 14 amino acids. The CDR3 spells CASSPGSPPVEQYF. CDR3 bases: TGTGCCAGCTCACCAGGAAGTCCTCCTGTGGAGCAGTACTTC.

Notes on this clonotype: One junction end does not reproduce the germline sequence, and a read error may be involved. The chain employs TRBV12-3 or TRBV12-4 and TRBJ2-4, with 8 positions matching TRBD2. The CDR3 runs to 16 residues. The CDR3 sequence is CASSLDAGLAKNIQCF. The CDR3 nucleotides read TGTGCCAGCAGTTTAGACGCTGGACTAGCCAAAAACATTCAGTGCTTC.

This clonotype was counted ten times or more. The chain recombines TRBV11-3 with TRBJ2-1, with 14 bases matching TRBD2. The germline CDR1 and CDR2 sequences are SGHNT and YENEEA. This CDR3 comprises 16 residues. V shed 5 bases, J shed 8 bases, and the junction held 8 bases outside the gene matches. Here the CDR3 DNA reads TGTGCCAGCAGCCGTTCGGGACTAGCGGGAGACGATGAGCAGTTCTTC. Translation gives CASSRSGLAGDDEQFF.

The J gene is TRBJ2-7, the V gene TRBV24-1; a weak D match, TRBD2 (5 bases). The CDR3 totals 12 residues. Deletions cut 7 bases from V and 6 bases from J, with 12 bases between. Germline assignment: CDR1 KGHDR and CDR2 SFDVKD. The CDR3 loop reads CATRELGGEQYF. CDR3 coding DNA: TGTGCCACCAGAGAACTAGGAGGCGAGCAGTACTTC.